Listed below are T cell receptor beta chains from one sample, sequenced in a study of blood T cell repertoires in COVID-19. Using immunoSEQ multiplex PCR, the repertoire was profiled, and TCRdb retains in-frame clones only, with some absent. This sample yields 220,000 or so clones, of which about 86% are seen a single time; roughly 10% belongs to the top ten. The material sequenced was peripheral blood. All receptors derive from a woman aged 45-65 years with COVID-19, enrolled during active disease. Each CDR3 is given with its conserved first and last residue.

CDR3aa: CASSLMRNTGELFF
v_gene: TRBV11-2
len: 14

CDR3aa: CASSFRRGVGENIQYF
v_gene: TRBV27
len: 16

CDR3aa: CASSLNSFQGKTEAFF
v_gene: TRBV7-8
len: 16

CDR3aa: CASSLVKGEDEQYF
v_gene: TRBV5-1
len: 14

CDR3aa: CASSHPRAGGGLAGDYNEQFF
v_gene: TRBV5-1
len: 21

CDR3aa: CASPPTGSGPEKLFF
v_gene: TRBV6-5
len: 15

CDR3aa: CASSSRREQFF
v_gene: TRBV5-1
len: 11

CDR3aa: CASSIRGATSGNTIYF
v_gene: TRBV19
len: 16

CDR3aa: CASSLSLSTDTQYF
v_gene: TRBV11-1
len: 14

CDR3aa: CASSLEGTGGPTEAFF
v_gene: TRBV5-6
len: 16

CDR3aa: CASSFLAGGSGANVLTF
v_gene: TRBV7-6
len: 17

CDR3aa: CAFARGTSYNEQFF
v_gene: TRBV30
len: 14

CDR3aa: CASSPPGTAETQYF
v_gene: TRBV18
len: 14

CDR3aa: CASVTVAGELFF
v_gene: TRBV6-5
len: 12

CDR3aa: CASSLGGLGARDYGYTF
v_gene: TRBV6-6
len: 17

CDR3aa: CASSLYGGGQSYEQYF
v_gene: TRBV7-2
len: 16

CDR3aa: CASSQDKGQVLNQPQHF
v_gene: TRBV4-1
len: 17

CDR3aa: CASSEGGEYGYTF
v_gene: TRBV6-1
len: 13

CDR3aa: CASSLGQGAHSPLHF
v_gene: TRBV6-5
len: 15

CDR3aa: CASSLVQRPDTQYF
v_gene: TRBV5-6
len: 14

CDR3aa: CATSRDSGGIAKNIQYF
v_gene: TRBV15
len: 17

CDR3aa: CAWRERYRDKYNEQFF
v_gene: TRBV30
len: 16

CDR3aa: CASSVAYGQEPYGYTF
v_gene: TRBV9
len: 16

CDR3aa: CASSLFTGTGKDIQYF
v_gene: TRBV11-3
len: 16